This T cell receptor (beta chain) was captured by sequencing in a study of early T cells in non-severe SARS-CoV-2 infection (dated by TCRdb to the early 2020s). General notes on the study: Because TCR sequencing was done on bulk RNA from unsorted whole blood, the alpha and beta chains could not be paired.

The library was made by 5' RACE. TCRdb lists the instrument as NextSeq 500. The TCR library protocol attached unique molecular identifiers to individual cDNA molecules to correct for sequencing error and PCR bias. Both TCR alpha and beta chains were sequenced, and tight co-correlation was observed between alpha and beta sequence abundances in each sample. The authors' analysis ran thus. Decombinator V4 was used to annotate TCR sequences for V gene, J gene and CDR3. TCRs were defined as expanded if a significant change between any two time points was detected under a Poisson model with p below 0.0001. TCR abundances were normalised to the total number of TCRs sequenced per sample and were expressed as counts per million. MAIT TCRs were defined by TRAV1-2 paired with TRAJ12, TRAJ20 or TRAJ33, and iNKT TCRs by TRAV10 paired with TRAJ18. A search of VDJdb, accessed on 1 November 2021, was run for TCRs annotated to CMV, EBV and SARS-CoV-2, with TCRs annotated for multiple antigens excluded. Clones were called with MiXCR by TCRdb after fastp trimmed the public reads at Q25, and only in-frame beta chains were retained. Rows with one shared CDR3 protein collapse into an entry with the most common genes and DNA. The V and J calls reflect TCRdb's pipeline rather than the authors' work. This sample gives tens of thousands of distinct CDR3 sequences in total; 5% to 6% of them show up just once. Roughly 14% of the sample is in the top ten clones.

Overall results and qualifications from the work: Matching against VDJdb was skewed toward anti-spike CD8 responses, likely underestimated virus-specific expansions, and missed private and CD4 specificities.

Only one count was recorded for this clonotype. Its antigen is currently not known. Base quality data are lacking; no much larger clone is found one base away. Single-read evidence is weak. CDR1 and CDR2 are drawn from the germline V gene: MGHDK, SYGVNS. Cut back by 6 bases and 5 bases, the V and J ends lie 13 bases apart. The CDR3 runs 14 amino acids, cysteine and phenylalanine included. Here the CDR3 DNA is all that survives: 42 bases in frame from base 1. The study was a case-control design nested within a healthcare worker cohort in London, UK, with weekly nasopharyngeal swab PCR tests and blood sampling. Healthcare workers were enrolled in the week of the UK lockdown, from 23 to 31 March 2020, and were followed every week for up to about 15 weeks.

The sequencing sample was made of whole blood. The source is an adult who was a healthcare worker with PCR-confirmed SARS-CoV-2 infection or an uninfected control (not recorded which). This chain is built from TRBV25-1 and TRBJ1-4; the D segment could be TRBD1, given 5 matching bases. CDR3 region: CASRSWAGNEKLFF. The sequence in DNA is TGTGCCAGCAGGTCCTGGGCAGGGAATGAAAAACTGTTTTTT.